The following is a TCR beta chain sequence with its context. Its specificity is unknown. PCR used 60 Vbeta primers and 13 Jbeta primers. The assay was immunoSEQ multiplex PCR, and TCRdb's table has in-frame clones only and misses some. The sample consists of roughly 230,000 clones, roughly 91% of them appearing once. This record belongs to a study of cytomegalovirus exposure and HLA in healthy donors. The study, taken as a whole, reports: Listed as cytomegalovirus-associated were 150 to 200 TCR beta chains. Cytomegalovirus status was reportedly diagnosed by the classifier with high specificity and sensitivity. Across donors, presence/absence analyses took sequencing depth to be roughly uniform. An Asian-associated ancestry cluster reportedly showed fewer N-insertions than the roughly 670-donor mean in a later analysis.

V was cut by 4 bases and J by 0 bases, with 22 bases left in between. The germline V gene encodes CDR1 SGHRS and CDR2 YFSETQ. The length of the CDR3 is 18 residues. The clonotype originates from a girl aged 2 to 10 in good health and CMV-seronegative. The chain links TRBV5-1 to TRBJ1-1, with a tentative D call TRBD1 (6 bases). Sequencing was done on a sample of PBMCs. The CDR3 nucleotides are TGCGCCAGCAGCGCTGGCGGGGGGCAGGGACCCATGAACACTGAAGCTTTCTTT. This translates into CASSAGGGQGPMNTEAFF. The full variable domain, with the rest looked up from reference TRBV5-1 and TRBJ1-1, is KAGVTQTPRYLIKTRGQQVTLSCSPISGHRSVSWYQQTPGQGLQFLFEYFSETQRNKGNFPGRFSGRQFSNSRSEMNVSTLELGDSALYLCASSAGGGQGPMNTEAFFGQGTRLTVV.